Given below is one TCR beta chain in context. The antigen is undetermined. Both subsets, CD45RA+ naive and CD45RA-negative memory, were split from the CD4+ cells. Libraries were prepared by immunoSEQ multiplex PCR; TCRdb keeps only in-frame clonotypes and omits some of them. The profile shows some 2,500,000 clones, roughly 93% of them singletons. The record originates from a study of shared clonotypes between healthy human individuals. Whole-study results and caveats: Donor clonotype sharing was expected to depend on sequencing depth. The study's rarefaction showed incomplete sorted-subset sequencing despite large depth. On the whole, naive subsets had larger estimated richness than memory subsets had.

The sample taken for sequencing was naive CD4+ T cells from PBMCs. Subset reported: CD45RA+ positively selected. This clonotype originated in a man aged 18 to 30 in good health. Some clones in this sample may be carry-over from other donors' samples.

CDR3 in amino acids: CASSLVEGGANVLTF. The CDR3 DNA reads as TGTGCCAGCAGCTTGGTAGAAGGGGGGGCCAACGTCCTGACTTTC. The V and J genes are TRBV5-4 and TRBJ2-6; no reliable D call. This CDR3 has 15 residues. V lost 0 bases and J 4 bases, leaving 8 bases between the germline ends. The V gene's germline CDR1 is SGHNT and CDR2 YYREEE (reference sequence).